Below, 4 T cell receptor beta chains from the same sample are listed, as sequenced in a study of blood T cell repertoires in COVID-19. Data came from immunoSEQ multiplex PCR; TCRdb stores just in-frame clones and leaves some out. This sample has around 100,000 clones, with about 80% found just once. The specimen sequenced was peripheral blood. Receptor source: a human donor in a cohort sampled during active COVID-19.

V is TRBV18 and J is TRBJ1-3, with D perhaps matching TRBD1 (5 bases). CDR3 length: 15 residues. The germline V gene encodes CDR1 KGHSH and CDR2 LQKENI. V was clipped by 4 bases and J by 0 bases, with 10 bases between them. This CDR3 reads CASSLATDSGNTIYF. The CDR3 DNA reads TGTGCCAGCTCACTCGCGACAGACTCTGGAAACACCATATATTTT.

V gene TRBV5-1 combines with J gene TRBJ2-7; possibly TRBD1 for D (6 bases). This CDR3 spans 15 amino acids. Deletions cut 1 base from V and 4 bases from J, with 15 bases between. Germline V gene lookup returns CDR1 SGHRS and CDR2 YFSETQ. CDR3 region: CASSLTGSGLYEQYF. CDR3 DNA: TGCGCCAGCAGCTTGACAGGGTCGGGGTTGTACGAGCAGTACTTC.

The chain employs TRBV28 and TRBJ2-3, with TRBD2 matching over 10 bases. CDR3 length equals 15 residues. The V and J ends lost 2 bases and 3 bases, in that order; junction bases with no gene match: 2. Per germline, CDR1 MDHEN and CDR2 SYDVKM. The CDR3 reads CASSLLAGETDTQYF. The CDR3 DNA is TGTGCCAGCAGTTTACTAGCGGGAGAGACAGATACGCAGTATTTT.

J is TRBJ2-3 and V is TRBV5-4, with 11 bases fitting TRBD1. This CDR3 spans 16 amino acids. J was trimmed by 6 bases and V by 4 bases; bases with no gene match: 10. CDR1 SGHNT and CDR2 YYREEE come from the germline V gene (reference sequence). The CDR3 reads CASSPRTGGARDTQYF. CDR3 nucleotides: TGTGCCAGCAGCCCCCGGACAGGGGGCGCGAGGGATACGCAGTATTTT.